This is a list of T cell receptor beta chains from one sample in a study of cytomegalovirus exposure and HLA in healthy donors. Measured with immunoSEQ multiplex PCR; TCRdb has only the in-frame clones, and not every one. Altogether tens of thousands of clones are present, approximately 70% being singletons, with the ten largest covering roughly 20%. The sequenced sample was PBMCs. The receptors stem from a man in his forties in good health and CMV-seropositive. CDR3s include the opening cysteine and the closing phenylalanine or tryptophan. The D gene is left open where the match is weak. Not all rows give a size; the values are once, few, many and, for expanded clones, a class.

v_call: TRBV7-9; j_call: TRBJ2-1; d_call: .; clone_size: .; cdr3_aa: CASSSPSNEQFF; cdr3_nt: TGTGCCAGCAGCTCCCCCAGCAATGAGCAGTTCTTC
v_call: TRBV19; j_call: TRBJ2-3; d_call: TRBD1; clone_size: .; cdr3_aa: CASSIEDRNTDTQYF; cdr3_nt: TGTGCCAGTAGTATCGAGGACAGGAACACAGATACGCAGTATTTT
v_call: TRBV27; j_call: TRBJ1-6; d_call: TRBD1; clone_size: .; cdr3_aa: CASPQGAIYSPLHF; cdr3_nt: TGTGCCAGCCCACAGGGGGCGATTTATTCACCCCTCCACTTT
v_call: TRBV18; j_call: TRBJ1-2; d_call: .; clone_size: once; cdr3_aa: CASSPSRTWGVGGYTF; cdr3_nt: TGTGCCAGCTCACCATCGCGTACCTGGGGGGTTGGTGGCTACACCTTC
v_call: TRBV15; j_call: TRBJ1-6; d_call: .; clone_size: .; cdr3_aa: CATSRDSSYNSPLHF; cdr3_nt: TGTGCCACCAGCAGAGATAGCTCCTATAATTCACCCCTCCACTTT
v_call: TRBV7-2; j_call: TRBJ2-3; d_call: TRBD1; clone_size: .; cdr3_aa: CASSSGTAADTQYF; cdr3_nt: TGTGCCAGCAGCTCAGGGACAGCAGCAGATACGCAGTATTTT
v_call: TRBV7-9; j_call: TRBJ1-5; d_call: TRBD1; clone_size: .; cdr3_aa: CASSQGQGNQPQHF; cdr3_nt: TGTGCCAGCAGCCAAGGACAGGGCAATCAGCCCCAGCATTTT
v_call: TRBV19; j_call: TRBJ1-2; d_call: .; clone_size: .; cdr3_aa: CASSLTGLLYGYTF; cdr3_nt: TGTGCCAGTAGTCTGACAGGATTGCTCTATGGCTACACCTTC
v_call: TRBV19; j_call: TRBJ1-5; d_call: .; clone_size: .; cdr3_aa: CASTERGENQPQHF; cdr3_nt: TGTGCCAGTACCGAGCGAGGAGAGAATCAGCCCCAGCATTTT
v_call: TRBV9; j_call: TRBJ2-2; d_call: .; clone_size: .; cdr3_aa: CASSEYRAPNTGELFF; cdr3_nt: TGTGCCAGCAGCGAATACAGGGCTCCGAACACCGGGGAGCTGTTTTTT
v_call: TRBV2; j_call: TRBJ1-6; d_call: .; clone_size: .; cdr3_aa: CASSVQSGSPLHF; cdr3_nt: TGTGCCAGCAGCGTACAGTCTGGTTCACCCCTCCACTTT
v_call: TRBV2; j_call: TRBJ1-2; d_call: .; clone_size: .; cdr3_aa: CASSGWGGQKNGYTF; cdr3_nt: TGTGCCAGCAGTGGGTGGGGGGGCCAAAAGAATGGCTACACCTTC
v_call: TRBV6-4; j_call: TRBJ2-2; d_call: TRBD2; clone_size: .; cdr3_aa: CASSELAGEFAGELFF; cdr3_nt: TGTGCCAGCAGTGAACTGGCGGGGGAATTCGCCGGGGAGCTGTTTTTT
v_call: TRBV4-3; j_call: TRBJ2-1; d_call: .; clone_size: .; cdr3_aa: CASSPSGTNNEQFF; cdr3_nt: TGCGCCAGCAGCCCCTCCGGGACAAACAATGAGCAGTTCTTC
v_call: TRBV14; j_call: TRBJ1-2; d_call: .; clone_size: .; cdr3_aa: CASSQEIGGLGGYTF; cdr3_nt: TGTGCCAGCAGCCAAGAGATAGGGGGTCTTGGGGGCTACACCTTC
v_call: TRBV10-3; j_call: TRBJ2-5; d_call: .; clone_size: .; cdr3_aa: CAISESQRGQETQYF; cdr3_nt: TGTGCCATCAGTGAGTCTCAACGGGGTCAAGAGACCCAGTACTTC
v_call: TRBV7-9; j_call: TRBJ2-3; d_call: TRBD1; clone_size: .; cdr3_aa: CASSLEITKGTAFTDTQYF; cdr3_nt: TGTGCCAGCAGCTTAGAGATAACAAAGGGGACAGCTTTTACAGATACGCAGTATTTT
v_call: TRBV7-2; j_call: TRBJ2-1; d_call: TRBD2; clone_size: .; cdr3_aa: CASSFGTSGGNEQFF; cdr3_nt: TGTGCCAGCAGCTTCGGGACTAGCGGGGGCAATGAGCAGTTCTTC
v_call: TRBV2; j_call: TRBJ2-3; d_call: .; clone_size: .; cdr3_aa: CASSVGGTDTQYF; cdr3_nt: TGTGCCAGCAGTGTAGGGGGCACAGATACGCAGTATTTT
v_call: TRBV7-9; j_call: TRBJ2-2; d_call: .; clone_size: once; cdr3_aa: CASSLSSGELFF; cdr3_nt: TGTGCCAGCAGCTTATCATCCGGGGAGCTGTTTTTT
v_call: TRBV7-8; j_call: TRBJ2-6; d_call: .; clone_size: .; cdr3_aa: CASSSRYSGANVLPF; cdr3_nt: TGTGCCAGCAGCTCCCGGTACTCTGGGGCCAACGTCCTGCCTTTC
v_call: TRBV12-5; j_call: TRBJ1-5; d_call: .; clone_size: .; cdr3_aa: CATRLQGVYDQPQHF; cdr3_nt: TGTGCTACCCGACTACAGGGAGTGTACGATCAGCCCCAGCATTTT
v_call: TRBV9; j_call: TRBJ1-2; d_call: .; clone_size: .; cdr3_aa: CASSVGTNYGYTF; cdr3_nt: TGTGCCAGCAGCGTAGGTACTAACTATGGCTACACCTTC
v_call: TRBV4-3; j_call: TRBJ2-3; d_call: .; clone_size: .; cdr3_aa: CASSQAPRGEADTQYF; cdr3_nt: TGCGCCAGCAGCCAAGCCCCTCGAGGGGAGGCAGATACGCAGTATTTT
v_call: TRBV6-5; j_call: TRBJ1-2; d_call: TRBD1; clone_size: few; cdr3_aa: CASSKDRGVYGYTF; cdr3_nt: TGTGCCAGCAGTAAAGACAGGGGTGTCTATGGCTACACCTTC
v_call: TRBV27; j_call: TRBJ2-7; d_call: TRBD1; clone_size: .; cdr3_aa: CASWTGYDEQYF; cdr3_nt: TGTGCCAGTTGGACAGGGTACGACGAGCAGTACTTC
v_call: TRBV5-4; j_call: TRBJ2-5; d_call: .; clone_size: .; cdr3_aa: CASSFPGLQETQYF; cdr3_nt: TGTGCCAGCAGCTTCCCGGGACTCCAAGAGACCCAGTACTTC
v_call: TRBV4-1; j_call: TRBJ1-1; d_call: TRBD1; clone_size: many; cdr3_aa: CASSQGDRGRNTEAFF; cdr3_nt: TGCGCCAGCAGCCAAGGGGACAGGGGCAGGAACACTGAAGCTTTCTTT
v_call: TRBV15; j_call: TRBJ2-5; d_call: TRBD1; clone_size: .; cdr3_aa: CATGDDRGSLGGTQETQYF; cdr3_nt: TGTGCCACCGGGGATGACAGGGGCTCTTTGGGGGGAACACAAGAGACCCAGTACTTC